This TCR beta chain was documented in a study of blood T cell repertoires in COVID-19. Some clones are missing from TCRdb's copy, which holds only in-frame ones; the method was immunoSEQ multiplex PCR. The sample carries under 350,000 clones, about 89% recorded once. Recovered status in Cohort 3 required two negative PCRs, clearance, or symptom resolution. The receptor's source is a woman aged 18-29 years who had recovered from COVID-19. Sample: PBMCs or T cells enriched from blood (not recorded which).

The CDR3 DNA is TGTGCCAGCAGCTTAGAGTACACAGATACGCAGTATTTT. The encoded protein is CASSLEYTDTQYF. The chain recombines TRBV5-6 with TRBJ2-3; D call uncertain. Trimming pared 2 bases from V and 2 bases from J, leaving 6 bases between. Germline V gives CDR1 SGHDT, CDR2 YYEEEE. The CDR3 extends over 13 amino acids.